This T cell receptor (beta chain) is drawn from a study of technical replicates of blood from several donors. Clones were read by immunoSEQ multiplex PCR, and TCRdb kept only the in-frame ones, dropping some. Of tens of thousands of clones detected, about 96% appear once; the ten largest clones hold about 0.2%. V was clipped by 4 bases and J by 5 bases; unmatched bases: 7. CDR3 length: 14 residues. From germline, CDR1 is MGHRA and CDR2 YSYEKL. The chain carries TRBV4-1 and TRBJ1-2; TRBD1 matches at 7 bases. Sequences were obtained from T cells isolated from PBMCs. This receptor was taken from a human donor in good health. The CDR3 reads CASSPLTGRYGYTF. In nucleotides, the CDR3 is TGCGCCAGCAGCCCCCTGACAGGGAGGTATGGCTACACCTTC.